One and the same sample provided the 3 T cell receptor beta chains below, sequenced in a study of cytomegalovirus exposure and HLA in healthy donors. PCR primers comprised 60 Vbeta and 13 Jbeta primers. Produced via immunoSEQ multiplex PCR; TCRdb's table is partial and in-frame only. The sample contains approximately 150,000 clones, roughly 86% of which appear only once. Sequenced sample: PBMCs. The receptors were sampled from a woman aged 40 to 50 in good health and CMV-seronegative.

This chain connects TRBV6-6 to TRBJ1-4; weak D call: TRBD1 (6 bases). Trimming took 0 bases from V and 5 from J, leaving 10 bases between them. Germline values: CDR1 MNHNY, CDR2 SVGAGI (reference sequence). The CDR3 sequence is 15 residues long. CDR3 sequence (DNA): TGTGCCAGCAGTTACTCCGGGACACGGAATGAAAAACTGTTTTTT. Translated: CASSYSGTRNEKLFF.

This chain joins TRBV5-1 and TRBJ2-6, with D unresolved. Per germline, CDR1 SGHRS and CDR2 YFSETQ. The CDR3 is 14 amino acids. Trimming pared 5 bases from V and 0 bases from J, leaving 6 bases between. CDR3 in DNA: TGCGCCAGCAGGGCCGACTCTGGGGCCAACGTCCTGACTTTC. Translating it yields CASRADSGANVLTF.

In its sample, this clone was seen a few times. The V call is TRBV4-1, the J call TRBJ2-3; TRBD2 aligns across 7 bases. In germline, CDR1 is MGHRA, CDR2 YSYEKL. The V and J ends lost 2 bases and 5 bases, in that order; junction bases with no gene match: 7. The CDR3 totals 15 residues. The chain's CDR3 is CASSQIAGVVDTQYF. In DNA form, the CDR3 reads TGCGCCAGCAGCCAAATCGCGGGAGTGGTAGATACGCAGTATTTT.